These 6 T cell receptor beta chains share one sample of origin, sequenced in a study of blood T cell repertoires in COVID-19. Repertoires were generated with immunoSEQ multiplex PCR, while TCRdb's copy carries only in-frame clones and drops some. Of over 110,000 clones listed, about four fifths are singletons. Sequences were obtained from peripheral blood. All receptors derive from a man between 65 and 85 years old who had recovered from COVID-19.

V usage is TRBV5-1 and J usage is TRBJ1-2, with 8 bases identical to TRBD1. Germline V gene sequence: CDR1 SGHRS, CDR2 YFSETQ. V lost 3 bases, J lost 8 bases, and 9 bases stayed unmatched. The CDR3 runs to 14 residues. The CDR3 DNA reads as TGCGCCAGCAGCTCAGGGACAGGAGAGGGGGGCTACACCTTC. Its translation is CASSSGTGEGGYTF.

The rearrangement links TRBV19 to TRBJ1-1, with D hard to call. Trimming cost V 7 bases and J 2 bases, with 14 bases left between them. Per the germline V gene, CDR1 is LNHDA and CDR2 is SQIVND (reference sequence). CDR3 length: 14 amino acids. The CDR3 reads CASTGGSRNTEAFF. CDR3 DNA: TGTGCCAGTACGGGCGGGTCTAGAAACACTGAAGCTTTCTTT.

V is TRBV5-4 and J is TRBJ2-2; D unclear. CDR1 and CDR2 (germline): SGHNT, YYREEE (reference sequence). The CDR3 length is 15 residues. With 4 bases removed from V and 4 bases from J, the gap between germline ends came to 14 bases. The CDR3 nucleotides read TGTGCCAGCAGCCTTACGGCGGTGCCCACCGGGGAGCTGTTTTTT. Amino acid sequence: CASSLTAVPTGELFF.

V is TRBV20-1 and J is TRBJ2-2, with TRBD2 identical over 9 bases. Trimming removed 3 bases from V and 1 base from J; junction bases left unmatched: 6. The V gene's germline CDR1 is DFQATT and CDR2 SNEGSKA (reference sequence). CDR3 length equals 16 residues. The CDR3 protein is CSASVELAGNTGELFF. The CDR3 coding sequence is TGCAGTGCTAGTGTCGAACTAGCGGGGAACACCGGGGAGCTGTTTTTT.

This chain uses TRBV27 with TRBJ2-2; 11 nucleotides line up with TRBD2. The length of the CDR3 is 15 residues. The J segment lost 7 bases and the V segment lost 9 bases, leaving 10 bases of the junction unmatched. The germline V gene has CDR1 MNHEY and CDR2 SMNVEV (reference sequence). The CDR3 DNA sequence: TGTGCCAGTAGGAAATTAGCGGGAGGGTTCGGGGAGCTGTTTTTT. The encoded protein is CASRKLAGGFGELFF.

The table lists this clone with many counts. The V call is TRBV2, the J call TRBJ2-7; 11 bases map to TRBD2. The CDR3 is 14 residues long. Germline trimming cut 9 bases from V and 2 bases from J; bases unmatched to any gene: 6. Germline values: CDR1 SNHLY, CDR2 FYNNEI. CDR3 sequence: CASEGLADTYEQYF. In nucleotides, the CDR3 is TGTGCCAGTGAGGGACTAGCGGATACCTACGAGCAGTACTTC.